A single sample gave rise to the 4 T cell receptor beta chains below, sequenced in a study of vaccination effects on CD4 cells after COVID-19. After expansion with viral peptide pools in the ViraFEST assay, antigen-specific CD4+ T cells were sequenced. Researchers isolated CD4+ T cells once approximately eleven days of culture had elapsed. Among the vaccine recipients, none had a prior SARS-CoV-2 infection, and nucleocapsid antibodies were negative. The table came from immunoSEQ multiplex PCR; TCRdb's copy has only in-frame clones and leaves some out. This sample has approximately 74,000 clones, with approximately 75% found just once. What these receptors recognize is not known. Here the sequenced sample was CD4+ T cells from PBMCs cultured with HCoV-NL63 spike peptides, taken before COVID-19 vaccination. Every receptor here comes from a human donor who received a COVID-19 vaccine.

V and J are TRBV7-2 and TRBJ1-1; D is perhaps TRBD1 (5 bases). V was shortened by 3 bases and J by 5 bases, with 16 bases between the two germline ends. Germline values: CDR1 SGHTA, CDR2 FQGNSA. The CDR3 consists of 15 residues. The CDR3 region is CASSFQTRVGTEAFF. Written as DNA, the CDR3 is TGTGCCAGCAGCTTTCAAACCAGGGTAGGGACTGAAGCTTTCTTT.

The table lists this clone with a few counts. The V gene is TRBV7-3, the J gene TRBJ2-2; TRBD1 might be the D (5 bases). The CDR3 consists of 14 residues. Trimming pared 5 bases from V and 1 base from J, leaving 8 bases between. CDR1 is SGHTA and CDR2 is FQGTGA in the germline V gene. CDR3 loop: CASSRQLNTGELFF. The CDR3 DNA reads TGTGCCAGCAGCCGACAGTTGAACACCGGGGAGCTGTTTTTT.

V and J are TRBV3-1 (or the pseudogene TRBV3-2) and TRBJ1-4, with D possibly being TRBD1 (5 bases). Germline values: CDR1 LGHDT, CDR2 YNNKEL (reference sequence). The CDR3 sequence is 15 residues long. V shed 4 bases and J shed 5 bases, with 14 bases lying between them. The CDR3 sequence is CASSRSLGGNEKLFF. The CDR3 nucleotides are TGTGCCAGCAGCCGGAGTCTCGGGGGAAATGAAAAACTGTTTTTT.

CDR3 nucleotides: TGCAGCGGGAGTCTCCTAGCGGGGGGCCTTAGCTATGAGCAGTTCTTC. Translating gives CSGSLLAGGLSYEQFF. The chain links TRBV29-1 to TRBJ2-1; 11 bases match TRBD2. This CDR3 has 16 residues. Germline-derived CDR1 and CDR2 are SQVTM and ANQGSEA. Trimming removed 7 bases from V and 8 bases from J; junction bases left unmatched: 16.